This T cell receptor (beta chain) was identified during a study of human T cells and chemical hapten exposure. As to time point: patch test 3, about 24 weeks after DPC sensitization. The sample's treatment: therapeutic diphenylcyclopropenone sensitization with weekly scalp DPC. The CDR3 has 13 amino acids. Germline assignment: CDR1 MNHEY and CDR2 SVGEGT. V was clipped by 7 bases and J by 4 bases, with 14 bases between them. TCRdb fed the RACE reads into MiXCR, producing one record per CDR3 protein. Of about 160,000 distinct CDR3 sequences listed, around 30% are singletons. Ten or more counts support this clonotype.

This TCR was recovered from a woman younger than 30 with alopecia areata. Some clones in this sample may be carry-over from other donors' samples. The sequenced sample was whole blood, obtained in connection with sensitization to the hapten diphenylcyclopropenone (DPC). J is TRBJ2-7 and V is TRBV6-2 or TRBV6-3; D is possibly TRBD1 (6 bases). The DNA for the CDR3 is TGTGCCAGCAAATCGACAGGCTTTTACGAGCAGTACTTC. Its protein is CASKSTGFYEQYF.